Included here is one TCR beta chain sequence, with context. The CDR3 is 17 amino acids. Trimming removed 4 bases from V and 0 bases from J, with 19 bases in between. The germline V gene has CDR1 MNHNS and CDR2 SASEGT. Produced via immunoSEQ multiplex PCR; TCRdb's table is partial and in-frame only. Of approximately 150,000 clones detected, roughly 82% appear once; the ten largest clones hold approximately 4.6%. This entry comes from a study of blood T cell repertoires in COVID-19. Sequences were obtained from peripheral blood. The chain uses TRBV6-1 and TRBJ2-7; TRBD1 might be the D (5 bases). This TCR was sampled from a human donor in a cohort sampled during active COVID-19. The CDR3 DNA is TGTGCCAGCAGTGTCAGGGCCCCCCCTATTCTCTCCTACGAGCAGTACTTC. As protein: CASSVRAPPILSYEQYF.